The TCR beta chain under discussion was sequenced for a study of blood T cell repertoires in COVID-19. Study information: Specimens from acute and convalescent COVID-19 originated in the United States, Italy and Spain. Nucleic acid was either cDNA or gDNA, and it came from T cells, B-cell-depleted T cells, or PBMCs.

Original handling: Quantification of nucleated cells was approximated via reference gene primer amplification. Libraries were prepared by immunoSEQ multiplex PCR; TCRdb keeps only in-frame clonotypes and omits some of them. V, J and clone size are those of that table, while D and trimming were read from the DNA. This table has about 270,000 clones, 84% appearing once. The V gene's germline CDR1 is SGHTS and CDR2 YDEGEE. This CDR3 comprises 16 residues. The ends lost 0 bases at V and 2 bases at J; junction bases unmatched: 5. The TCR originated in a human donor in a cohort sampled during active COVID-19. The rearrangement uses TRBV5-8 and TRBJ2-5, with 9 positions matching TRBD2. Sequencing was performed on peripheral blood. CDR3: CASSLEGLAGQETQYF. The DNA for the CDR3 is TGTGCCAGCAGCTTGGAAGGCCTAGCGGGGCAAGAGACCCAGTACTTC.